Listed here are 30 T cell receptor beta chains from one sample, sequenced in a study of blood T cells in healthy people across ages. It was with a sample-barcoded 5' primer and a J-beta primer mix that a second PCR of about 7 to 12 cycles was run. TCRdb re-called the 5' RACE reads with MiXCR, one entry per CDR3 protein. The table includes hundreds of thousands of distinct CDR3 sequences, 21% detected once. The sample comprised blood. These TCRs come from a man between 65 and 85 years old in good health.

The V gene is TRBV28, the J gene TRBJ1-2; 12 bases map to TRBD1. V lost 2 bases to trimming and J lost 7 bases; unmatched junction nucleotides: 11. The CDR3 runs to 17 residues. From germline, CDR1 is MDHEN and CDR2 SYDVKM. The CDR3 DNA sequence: TGTGCCAGCAGTTTAATGTTCGGGACAGGGGGCAATAGTGGCTACACCTTC. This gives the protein CASSLMFGTGGNSGYTF.

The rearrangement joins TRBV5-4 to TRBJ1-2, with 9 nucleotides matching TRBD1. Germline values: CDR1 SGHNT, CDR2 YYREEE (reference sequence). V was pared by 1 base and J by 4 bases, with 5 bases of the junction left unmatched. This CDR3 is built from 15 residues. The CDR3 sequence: CASSLSRDRAYGYTF. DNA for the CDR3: TGTGCCAGCAGCTTGTCGCGGGACAGGGCCTATGGCTACACCTTC.

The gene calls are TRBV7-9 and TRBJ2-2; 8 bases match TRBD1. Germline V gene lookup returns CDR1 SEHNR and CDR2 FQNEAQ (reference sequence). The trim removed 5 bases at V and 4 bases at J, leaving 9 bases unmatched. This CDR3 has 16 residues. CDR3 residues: CASSISRGQGTGELFF. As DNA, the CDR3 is TGTGCCAGCAGCATCAGCAGGGGGCAAGGCACCGGGGAGCTGTTTTTT.

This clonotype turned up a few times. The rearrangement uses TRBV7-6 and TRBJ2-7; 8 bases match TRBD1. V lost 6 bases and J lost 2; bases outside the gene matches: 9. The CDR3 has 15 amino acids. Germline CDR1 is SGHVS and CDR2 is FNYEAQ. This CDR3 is CASSSTGTGPYEQYF. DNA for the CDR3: TGTGCCAGCAGTTCCACCGGGACAGGCCCCTACGAGCAGTACTTC.

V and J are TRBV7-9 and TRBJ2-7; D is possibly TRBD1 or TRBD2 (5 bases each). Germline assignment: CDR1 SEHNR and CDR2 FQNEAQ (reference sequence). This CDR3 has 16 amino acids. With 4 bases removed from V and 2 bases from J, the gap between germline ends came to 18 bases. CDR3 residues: CASSSSQRGRPYEQYF. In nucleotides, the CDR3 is TGTGCCAGCAGCTCCTCCCAGAGGGGAAGGCCCTACGAGCAGTACTTC.

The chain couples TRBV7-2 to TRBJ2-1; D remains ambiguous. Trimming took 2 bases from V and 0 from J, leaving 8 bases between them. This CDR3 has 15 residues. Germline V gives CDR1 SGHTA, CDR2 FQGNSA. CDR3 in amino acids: CASSLTTSSYNEQFF. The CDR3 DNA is TGTGCCAGCAGCTTAACGACAAGCTCCTACAATGAGCAGTTCTTC.

CDR3 amino acids: CASSSDLGLAGDGNEQFF. CDR3 nucleotide sequence: TGTGCCAGCAGCTCCGATCTCGGACTAGCGGGAGATGGCAATGAGCAGTTCTTC. The chain has TRBV7-3 and TRBJ2-1; 13 nucleotides match TRBD2. The CDR3 consists of 18 residues. The V gene's germline CDR1 is SGHTA and CDR2 FQGTGA. V shed 4 bases and J 6 bases; nucleotides not matched to a gene: 12.

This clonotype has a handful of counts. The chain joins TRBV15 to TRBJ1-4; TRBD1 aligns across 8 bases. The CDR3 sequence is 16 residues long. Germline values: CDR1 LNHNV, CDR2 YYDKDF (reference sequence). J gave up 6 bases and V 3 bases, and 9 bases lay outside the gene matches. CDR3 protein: CATSRAPADRDEKLFF. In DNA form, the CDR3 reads TGTGCCACCAGCAGGGCACCGGCGGACAGGGATGAAAAACTGTTTTTT.

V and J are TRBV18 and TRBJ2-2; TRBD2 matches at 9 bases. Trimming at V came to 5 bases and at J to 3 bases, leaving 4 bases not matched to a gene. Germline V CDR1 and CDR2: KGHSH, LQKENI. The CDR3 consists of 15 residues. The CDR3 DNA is TGTGCCAGCTCAGTAGCGGGAGCCGACACCGGGGAGCTGTTTTTT. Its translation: CASSVAGADTGELFF.

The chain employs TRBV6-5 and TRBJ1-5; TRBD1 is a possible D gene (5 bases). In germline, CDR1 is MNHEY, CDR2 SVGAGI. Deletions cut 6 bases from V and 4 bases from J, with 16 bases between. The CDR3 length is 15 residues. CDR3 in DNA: TGTGCCAGCAGAAAAAGCGGCAGGGCGAATCAGCCCCAGCATTTT. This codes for CASRKSGRANQPQHF.

This CDR3 reads CASSALQNTGELFF. The CDR3 nucleotides read TGTGCCAGCAGTGCCTTACAGAACACCGGGGAGCTGTTTTTT. The V and J genes are TRBV27 and TRBJ2-2; D is unresolved. Germline V gene sequence: CDR1 MNHEY, CDR2 SMNVEV (reference sequence). V lost 5 bases and J 1 base, leaving 8 bases between the germline ends. The CDR3 covers 14 residues.

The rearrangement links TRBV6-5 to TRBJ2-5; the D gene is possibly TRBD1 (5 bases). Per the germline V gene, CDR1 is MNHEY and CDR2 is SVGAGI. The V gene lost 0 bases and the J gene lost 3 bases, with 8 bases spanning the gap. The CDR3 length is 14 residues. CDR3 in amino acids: CASSYSNRKETQYF. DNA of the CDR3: TGTGCCAGCAGTTACTCGAACAGGAAAGAGACCCAGTACTTC.

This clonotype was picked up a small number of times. The DNA of the CDR3 is TGCGCCAGCAACCGCGCCGGGACTAGCGGGAAAAAGTACCAAGAGACCCAGTACTTC. It translates to CASNRAGTSGKKYQETQYF. The rearrangement uses TRBV5-1 and TRBJ2-5, with 13 bases aligning to TRBD2. The CDR3 has 19 amino acids. Trimming at V came to 6 bases and at J to 0 bases, leaving 14 bases not matched to a gene. Germline V lookup: CDR1 SGHRS, CDR2 YFSETQ.

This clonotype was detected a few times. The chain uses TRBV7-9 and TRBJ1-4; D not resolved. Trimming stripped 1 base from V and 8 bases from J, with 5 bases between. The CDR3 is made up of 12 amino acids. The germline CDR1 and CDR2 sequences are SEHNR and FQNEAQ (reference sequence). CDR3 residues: CASSLETEKLFF. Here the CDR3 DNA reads TGTGCCAGCAGCTTAGAGACAGAAAAACTGTTTTTT. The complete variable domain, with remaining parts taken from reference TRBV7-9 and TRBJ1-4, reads DTGVSQNPRHKITKRGQNVTFRCDPISEHNRLYWYRQTLGQGPEFLTYFQNEAQLEKSRLLSDRFSAERPKGSFSTLEIQRTEQGDSAMYLCASSLETEKLFFGSGTQLSVL.

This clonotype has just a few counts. In DNA, the CDR3 is TGTGCCAGCAGGACGGGAGGTAATGAAAAACTGTTTTTT. This gives the protein CASRTGGNEKLFF. J is TRBJ1-4 and V is TRBV3-1; D is uncertain. The CDR3 length is 13 residues. CDR1 and CDR2 from the germline V gene are LGHDT and YNNKEL (reference sequence). Trimming took off 6 bases at V and 4 bases at J, with 9 bases between the two ends.

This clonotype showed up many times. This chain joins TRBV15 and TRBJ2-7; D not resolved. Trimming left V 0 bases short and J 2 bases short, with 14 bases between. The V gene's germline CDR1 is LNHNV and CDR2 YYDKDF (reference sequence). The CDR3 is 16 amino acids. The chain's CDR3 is CATSREPNLPPYEQYF. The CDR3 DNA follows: TGTGCCACCAGCAGAGAGCCCAACTTGCCGCCCTACGAGCAGTACTTC.

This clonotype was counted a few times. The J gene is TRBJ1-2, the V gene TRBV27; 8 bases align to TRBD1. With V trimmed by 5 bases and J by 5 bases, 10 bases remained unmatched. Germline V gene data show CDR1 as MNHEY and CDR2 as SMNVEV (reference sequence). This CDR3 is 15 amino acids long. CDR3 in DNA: TGTGCCAGCAGTCGAGGGGACAGGAGGGCATATGGCTACACCTTC. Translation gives CASSRGDRRAYGYTF.

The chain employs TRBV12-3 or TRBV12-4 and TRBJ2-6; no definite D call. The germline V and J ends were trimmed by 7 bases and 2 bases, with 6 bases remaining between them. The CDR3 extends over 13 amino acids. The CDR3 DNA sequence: TGTGCCAGCAACAAGCCTGGGGCCAACGTCCTGACTTTC. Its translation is CASNKPGANVLTF.

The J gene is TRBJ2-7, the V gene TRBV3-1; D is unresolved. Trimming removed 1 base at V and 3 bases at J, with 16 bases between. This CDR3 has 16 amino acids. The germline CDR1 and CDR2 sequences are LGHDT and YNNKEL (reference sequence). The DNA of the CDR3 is TGTGCCAGCAGCCAAGGACTGGGCGGTTCAAACTACGAGCAGTACTTC. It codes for CASSQGLGGSNYEQYF.

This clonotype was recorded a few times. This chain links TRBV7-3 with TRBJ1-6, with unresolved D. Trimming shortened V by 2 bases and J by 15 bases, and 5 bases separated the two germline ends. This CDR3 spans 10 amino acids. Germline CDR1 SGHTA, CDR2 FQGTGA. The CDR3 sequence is CASSLRYLHF. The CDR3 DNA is TGTGCCAGCAGCTTACGGTACCTCCACTTT. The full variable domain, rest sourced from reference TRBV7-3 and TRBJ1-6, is GAGVSQTPSNKVTEKGKYVELRCDPISGHTALYWYRQSLGQGPEFLIYFQGTGAADDSGLPNDRFFAVRPEGSVSTLKIQRTERGDSAVYLCASSLRYLHFGNGTRLTVT.

Here the CDR3 reads CATSDFLYEQYF. CDR3 nucleotides: TGTGCCACCAGTGATTTCCTCTACGAGCAGTACTTC. This rearrangement joins TRBV24-1 to TRBJ2-7; D unresolved. Germline V lookup: CDR1 KGHDR, CDR2 SFDVKD. The CDR3 spans 12 residues. V was trimmed by 1 base and J by 3 bases, leaving 3 bases between them.

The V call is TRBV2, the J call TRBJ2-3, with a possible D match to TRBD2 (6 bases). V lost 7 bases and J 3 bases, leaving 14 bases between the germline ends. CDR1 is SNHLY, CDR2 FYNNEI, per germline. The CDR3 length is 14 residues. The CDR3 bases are TGTGCCAGCATAGGCGGCGGAGGGACAGATACGCAGTATTTT. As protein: CASIGGGGTDTQYF.

CDR3 amino acids: CASSEGFYGYTF. CDR3 nucleotide sequence: TGTGCCAGCAGTGAAGGATTCTATGGCTACACCTTC. The V call is TRBV25-1, the J call TRBJ1-2; D unclear. The CDR3 totals 12 residues. Trimming cost V 2 bases and J 4 bases, with 5 bases left between them. Germline V gene sequence: CDR1 MGHDK, CDR2 SYGVNS.

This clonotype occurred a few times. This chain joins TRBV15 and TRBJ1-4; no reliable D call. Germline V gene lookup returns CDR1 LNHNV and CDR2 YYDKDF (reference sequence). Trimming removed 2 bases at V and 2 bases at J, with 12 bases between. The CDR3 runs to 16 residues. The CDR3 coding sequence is TGTGCCACCAGCAGAAAATTTACCCTTACTAATGAAAAACTGTTTTTT. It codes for CATSRKFTLTNEKLFF. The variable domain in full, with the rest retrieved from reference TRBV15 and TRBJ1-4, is DAMVIQNPRYQVTQFGKPVTLSCSQTLNHNVMYWYQQKSSQAPKLLFHYYDKDFNNEADTPDNFQSRRPNTSFCFLDIRSPGLGDTAMYLCATSRKFTLTNEKLFFGSGTQLSVL.

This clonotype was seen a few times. Written as DNA, the CDR3 is TGTGCCAGCAACTCACGGGGACAGCCCCAGCATTTT. Protein sequence: CASNSRGQPQHF. The rearrangement links TRBV12-3 or TRBV12-4 to TRBJ1-5; no clear D. V was shortened by 7 bases and J by 7 bases, with 11 bases between the two germline ends. CDR3 size: 12 residues.

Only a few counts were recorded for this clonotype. CDR3 loop: CASSPDRGPDTQYF. The DNA for the CDR3 is TGTGCCAGCAGTCCTGACAGGGGCCCAGATACGCAGTATTTT. The chain uses TRBV12-3 or TRBV12-4 and TRBJ2-3; 8 bases agree with TRBD1. CDR3 length: 14 residues. Unmatched junction bases numbered 5, after V lost 5 bases and J lost 4 bases.

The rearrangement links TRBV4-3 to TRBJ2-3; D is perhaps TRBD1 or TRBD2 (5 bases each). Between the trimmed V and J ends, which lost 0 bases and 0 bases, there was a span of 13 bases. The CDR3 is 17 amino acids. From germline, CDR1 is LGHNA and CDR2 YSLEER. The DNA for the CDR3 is TGCGCCAGCAGCCAAGATTGGGGGTTCGCTAGCACAGATACGCAGTATTTT. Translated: CASSQDWGFASTDTQYF.

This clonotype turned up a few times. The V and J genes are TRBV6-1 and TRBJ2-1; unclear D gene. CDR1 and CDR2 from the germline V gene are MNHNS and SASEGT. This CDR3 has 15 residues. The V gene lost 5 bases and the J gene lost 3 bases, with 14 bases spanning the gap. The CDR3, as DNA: TGTGCCAGCAGTCACGGCGTCGCGCACTACAATGAGCAGTTCTTC. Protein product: CASSHGVAHYNEQFF.

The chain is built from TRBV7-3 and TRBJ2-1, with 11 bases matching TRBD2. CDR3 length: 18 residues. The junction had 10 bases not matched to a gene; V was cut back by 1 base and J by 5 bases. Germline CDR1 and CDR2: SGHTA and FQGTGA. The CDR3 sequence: CASSLKATSGSYNNEQFF. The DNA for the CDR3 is TGTGCCAGCAGCTTAAAGGCTACTAGCGGGAGTTACAACAATGAGCAGTTCTTC.

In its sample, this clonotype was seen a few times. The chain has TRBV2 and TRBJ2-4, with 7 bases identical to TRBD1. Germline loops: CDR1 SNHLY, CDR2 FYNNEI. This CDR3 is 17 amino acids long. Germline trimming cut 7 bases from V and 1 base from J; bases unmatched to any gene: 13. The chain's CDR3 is CASKGQDPGLAKNIQYF. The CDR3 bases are TGTGCCAGCAAAGGACAGGACCCCGGGTTGGCCAAAAACATTCAGTACTTC. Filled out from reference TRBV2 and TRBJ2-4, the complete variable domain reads EPEVTQTPSHQVTQMGQEVILRCVPISNHLYFYWYRQILGQKVEFLVSFYNNEISEKSEIFDDQFSVERPDGSNFTLKIRSTKLEDSAMYFCASKGQDPGLAKNIQYFGAGTRLSVL.